These T cell receptor beta chains were read from a single sample in a study of response to subunit inactivated influenza vaccine. MiXCR, applied by TCRdb to the RT-PCR reads, yields one record per CDR3 protein. The sample records hundreds of thousands of distinct CDR3 sequences, 12% to 15% being singletons. This sample comprised PBMCs from blood, obtained 14 to 15 days before vaccination. Receptors were obtained from a man aged 45 to 65 who received an inactivated influenza vaccine. Each CDR3 is given with its conserved first and last residue. The D gene is left open where the match is weak. Size is omitted from some rows. Given values are once, few, many or a class for expanded clones.

size | J | V | D | CDR3 | DNA
NA | TRBJ2-7 | TRBV6-2/TRBV6-3 | NA | CASSHGGGSYEQYF | TGTGCCAGCAGTCACGGGGGAGGCTCCTACGAGCAGTACTTC
few | TRBJ2-1 | TRBV5-1 | TRBD2 | CASSLGLAGGSRNEQFF | TGCGCCAGCAGCTTAGGACTAGCGGGGGGATCAAGGAATGAGCAGTTCTTC
NA | TRBJ2-5 | TRBV20-1 | TRBD1 | CSAVRGRVETQYF | TGCAGTGCTGTCAGGGGGCGCGTTGAGACCCAGTACTTC
NA | TRBJ2-7 | TRBV6-1 | NA | CASSAAGNSYEQYF | TGTGCCAGCAGTGCGGCAGGGAACTCCTACGAGCAGTACTTC
NA | TRBJ2-1 | TRBV5-1 | TRBD1 | CASSSRGPYNEQFF | TGCGCCAGCAGCTCCAGGGGGCCGTACAATGAGCAGTTCTTC
many | TRBJ2-7 | TRBV12-3/TRBV12-4 | TRBD1 | CASKPGQGSYEQYF | TGTGCCAGCAAACCGGGACAGGGTTCCTACGAGCAGTACTTC
NA | TRBJ1-1 | TRBV9 | TRBD1 | CASSPWTGFNTEAFF | TGTGCCAGCAGCCCTTGGACAGGGTTTAACACTGAAGCTTTCTTT
NA | TRBJ1-2 | TRBV5-1 | NA | CASSLGSPAEILNYGYTF | TGCGCCAGCAGCTTGGGGAGCCCAGCAGAGATTCTCAACTATGGCTACACCTTC
few | TRBJ2-7 | TRBV30 | NA | CAGGFREQYF | TGTGCCGGCGGGTTTCGCGAGCAGTACTTC
many | TRBJ2-7 | TRBV28 | NA | CASSRQDYEQYF | TGTGCCAGCAGTCGACAGGACTACGAGCAGTACTTC
few | TRBJ1-2 | TRBV7-9 | TRBD1 | CASSSDREDYGYTF | TGTGCCAGCAGTTCCGACAGGGAGGACTATGGCTACACCTTC
NA | TRBJ2-7 | TRBV18 | NA | CASSPRGRIYEQYF | TGTGCCAGCTCACCTCGGGGACGGATCTACGAGCAGTACTTC
few | TRBJ2-3 | TRBV9 | TRBD2 | CASSPLAGGNTDTQYF | TGTGCCAGCAGCCCACTAGCGGGAGGGAACACAGATACGCAGTATTTT
few | TRBJ2-1 | TRBV20-1 | NA | CSASIDPYNEQFF | TGCAGTGCTAGTATTGACCCCTACAATGAGCAGTTCTTC
many | TRBJ2-3 | TRBV9 | NA | CASSVAWGTSTDTQYF | TGTGCCAGCAGCGTAGCTTGGGGTACTAGCACAGATACGCAGTATTTT
NA | TRBJ2-3 | TRBV12-3/TRBV12-4 | TRBD2 | CASRRPLAGTTDTQYF | TGTGCCAGCAGACGCCCCCTAGCGGGAACCACAGATACGCAGTATTTT
NA | TRBJ2-7 | TRBV6-1 | TRBD1 | CASSDATGTAHYEQYF | TGTGCCAGCAGTGATGCTACCGGGACAGCTCACTACGAGCAGTACTTC
NA | TRBJ2-1 | TRBV9 | TRBD2 | CASSPSGRGVNEQFF | TGTGCCAGCAGCCCCAGCGGGAGGGGTGTAAATGAGCAGTTCTTC
NA | TRBJ1-1 | TRBV29-1 | NA | CSVEGTSFGGTEAFF | TGCAGCGTTGAAGGTACGTCCTTCGGAGGCACTGAAGCTTTCTTT
few | TRBJ1-1 | TRBV5-5 | NA | CASSWTDDTEAFF | TGTGCCAGCAGTTGGACCGACGACACTGAAGCTTTCTTT
few | TRBJ1-2 | TRBV10-2 | NA | CASSNRDLAYGYTF | TGCGCCAGCTCTAACAGGGATCTCGCCTATGGCTACACCTTC
NA | TRBJ2-7 | TRBV5-1 | NA | CASRRDRSSYEQYF | TGCGCCAGCAGGCGAGACAGGAGCTCCTACGAGCAGTACTTC
NA | TRBJ2-5 | TRBV4-1 | NA | CASSQDSGPTSETQYF | TGCGCCAGCAGCCAAGACAGCGGGCCAACGTCGGAGACCCAGTACTTC
few | TRBJ2-7 | TRBV7-9 | NA | CASSLSRGREQYF | TGTGCCAGCAGCTTATCCAGGGGCAGGGAGCAGTACTTC
NA | TRBJ1-4 | TRBV7-9 | TRBD1 | CASSSTGDNEKLFF | TGTGCCAGCAGCTCCACAGGGGATAATGAAAAACTGTTTTTT
NA | TRBJ2-5 | TRBV7-8 | NA | CASSLNPDTQDGETQYF | TGTGCCAGCAGCTTAAACCCTGATACGCAAGATGGGGAGACCCAGTACTTC
few | TRBJ2-1 | TRBV6-2/TRBV6-3 | TRBD2 | CASRTSGGAYNEQFF | TGTGCCAGCAGGACTAGCGGGGGGGCCTACAATGAGCAGTTCTTC
few | TRBJ1-1 | TRBV5-1 | NA | CASSLVDRGTEAFF | TGCGCCAGCAGCTTGGTTGACAGAGGCACTGAAGCTTTCTTT
NA | TRBJ2-3 | TRBV5-1 | NA | CASTVGALHTDTQYF | TGCGCCAGCACCGTGGGGGCCTTACACACAGATACGCAGTATTTT
NA | TRBJ2-1 | TRBV7-9 | TRBD2 | CASNSGGKSSYNEQFF | TGTGCCAGCAATAGCGGGGGGAAATCCTCCTACAATGAGCAGTTCTTC
few | TRBJ2-5 | TRBV24-1 | TRBD2 | CATSDPSGGRWETQYF | TGTGCCACCAGTGATCCTAGCGGGGGACGGTGGGAGACCCAGTACTTC
NA | TRBJ2-2 | TRBV28 | TRBD1 | CASSFLLQGPGELFF | TGTGCCAGCAGTTTCCTCCTACAGGGGCCCGGGGAGCTGTTTTTT
NA | TRBJ2-7 | TRBV5-1 | TRBD2 | CASSLGVSPGLAGGHNEQYF | TGCGCCAGCAGCTTGGGCGTTTCGCCGGGACTAGCGGGAGGTCACAACGAGCAGTACTTC
once | TRBJ1-5 | TRBV20-1 | NA | CSARDARSNQPHHF | TGCAGTGCTAGAGATGCTCGGAGCAATCAGCCCCATCATTTT
NA | TRBJ1-3 | TRBV7-2 | NA | CASSPWTVGNTIYF | TGTGCCAGCAGCCCCTGGACGGTCGGAAACACCATATATTTT
many | TRBJ2-1 | TRBV25-1 | TRBD1 | CASSEIGQGTYNEQFF | TGTGCCAGCAGTGAAATAGGACAGGGGACCTACAATGAGCAGTTCTTC
few | TRBJ2-7 | TRBV15 | NA | CATSRGGRLSSGYEQYF | TGTGCCACCAGCAGGGGGGGACGACTATCCAGCGGCTACGAGCAGTACTTC
few | TRBJ2-1 | TRBV24-1 | NA | CATSDRGEGAHSGDEQFF | TGTGCCACCAGTGACCGTGGAGAGGGGGCACATAGCGGAGATGAGCAGTTCTTC
once | TRBJ2-7 | TRBV6-2/TRBV6-3 | NA | CASSYTSGPPYEQYF | TGTGCCAGCAGTTATACCTCCGGACCCCCATACGAGCAGTACTTC
NA | TRBJ2-7 | TRBV5-1 | NA | CASSAAGGNYEQYF | TGCGCCAGCAGCGCGGCAGGGGGGAACTACGAGCAGTACTTC
few | TRBJ1-6 | TRBV6-1 | NA | CASRNTEFNSPLHF | TGTGCCAGCAGAAACACAGAGTTTAATTCACCCCTCCACTTT
many | TRBJ2-1 | TRBV29-1 | NA | CSVELVNEQFF | TGCAGCGTTGAATTGGTGAATGAGCAGTTCTTC
many | TRBJ2-3 | TRBV4-3 | NA | CASSHGARSTDTQYF | TGCGCCAGCAGCCACGGCGCCCGGAGCACAGATACGCAGTATTTT
NA | TRBJ2-7 | TRBV7-9 | TRBD2 | CASSLWKTGGPYEQYF | TGTGCCAGCAGCTTATGGAAGACGGGAGGGCCCTACGAGCAGTACTTC
NA | TRBJ2-2 | TRBV10-3 | TRBD1 | CAISVDRGSTGELFF | TGTGCCATCAGTGTGGACAGGGGATCCACCGGGGAGCTGTTTTTT
few | TRBJ2-3 | TRBV20-1 | NA | CSATSPGKSTDTQYF | TGCAGTGCTACGAGTCCCGGGAAAAGCACAGATACGCAGTATTTT
NA | TRBJ1-2 | TRBV5-1 | TRBD1 | CASSLESGGIPIYGYTF | TGCGCCAGCAGCTTGGAGTCAGGGGGGATTCCCATTTATGGCTACACCTTC
few | TRBJ2-5 | TRBV4-1 | TRBD2 | CASSQRTRDETQYF | TGCGCCAGCAGCCAGAGGACTAGGGACGAGACCCAGTACTTC